This TCR beta chain appears in the sequencing data of a study of T cells in Graves' hyperthyroidism and ophthalmopathy. It was RNA transcripts that yielded the amplified TCR beta CDR3 regions. Using the HTBI primer set, a first-round RT-PCR was run on the TCR CDR3. TCRdb itself ran the multiplex PCR reads through MiXCR, one entry per CDR3 protein. Among 400,000 to 550,000 distinct CDR3 sequences listed, about 15% were seen once. The CDR3 has 14 residues. The V and J ends lost 5 bases and 3 bases, in that order; junction bases with no gene match: 3. Germline values: CDR1 DFQATT, CDR2 SNEGSKA (reference sequence). In its sample, this clonotype was seen many times.

This sequence joins TRBV20-1 and TRBJ2-1; TRBD2 aligns across 11 bases. The sample taken for sequencing was blood. The TCR sequence derives from a woman under 30 with Graves' hyperthyroidism. The CDR3 DNA sequence: TGCAGTGCTGAAACTAGCGGGAGCTACAATGAGCAGTTCTTC. The encoded protein is CSAETSGSYNEQFF.